These 29 T cell receptor beta chains were all obtained from the same sample, sequenced in a study of T-cell memory formation after mild COVID-19. TCRdb reprocessed the 5' RACE reads with MiXCR, giving one entry per CDR3 protein. The table shows approximately 260,000 distinct CDR3 sequences, with around 15% occurring only once. Sample: PBMCs or a T cell subset sorted from them (not recorded which). Every receptor here comes from a man younger than 35 who had mild COVID-19 (a few samples of this study predate the infection). Cell type and time point are not known.

J is TRBJ2-6 and V is TRBV6-5; D is possibly TRBD1 (5 bases). The CDR3 has 15 residues. V lost 6 bases to trimming and J lost 0 bases, with 9 bases between them. Germline assignment: CDR1 MNHEY and CDR2 SVGAGI. The CDR3 DNA reads TGTGCCAGCAGAGACAGCCTCTCTGGGGCCAACGTCCTGACTTTC. Translating gives CASRDSLSGANVLTF.

The chain has TRBV7-9 and TRBJ2-5; no clear D gene. This CDR3 contains 13 residues. Trimming cost V 1 base and J 5 bases, with 8 bases left between them. Germline CDR1 and CDR2: SEHNR and FQNEAQ (reference sequence). The CDR3 is CASSLGHGETQYF. The CDR3 nucleotides read TGTGCCAGCAGCTTAGGACACGGGGAGACCCAGTACTTC.

This sequence joins TRBV12-3 or TRBV12-4 and TRBJ1-6; 10 positions agree with TRBD1. The ends lost 3 bases at V and 10 bases at J; junction bases unmatched: 6. The CDR3 is made up of 15 amino acids. The CDR3 protein is CASSFRDRGKSPLHF. CDR3 DNA: TGTGCCAGCAGTTTTCGGGACAGGGGAAAATCACCCCTCCACTTT.

In DNA, the CDR3 is TGTGCCAGCAGCAGGGTGACGGACAGGGAGGATCAGCCCCAGCATTTT. Protein sequence: CASSRVTDREDQPQHF. The genes are TRBV21-1 and TRBJ1-5; the table's D call of TRBD1 was not tested on the DNA. TRBV21-1 is described as a pseudogene. The CDR3 is made up of 16 amino acids.

The genes are TRBV9 and TRBJ1-2; D gene ambiguous. Per the germline V gene, CDR1 is SGDLS and CDR2 is YYNGEE. Trimming left V 3 bases short and J 8 bases short, with 17 bases between. This CDR3 has 14 amino acids. The DNA for the CDR3 is TGTGCCAGCAGCGGATCCTTCGGGGAGCGCGGCTACACCTTC. Residues: CASSGSFGERGYTF. Full variable domain (rest looked up from reference TRBV9 and TRBJ1-2): DSGVTQTPKHLITATGQRVTLRCSPRSGDLSVYWYQQSLDQGLQFLIQYYNGEERAKGNILERFSAQQFPDLHSELNLSSLELGDSALYFCASSGSFGERGYTFGSGTRLTVV.

This clonotype was detected only a few times. This sequence joins TRBV12-3 or TRBV12-4 and TRBJ2-7; no clear D gene. This CDR3 has 14 amino acids. The V end was cut by 4 bases, the J end by 4 bases, with 14 bases between. CDR3 nucleotide sequence: TGTGCCAGCAGTTCCCTTGCAAAGGTTTACGAGCAGTACGTC. It is translated as CASSSLAKVYEQYV.

The chain combines TRBV20-1 with TRBJ2-7; 7 bases agree with TRBD1. Germline values: CDR1 DFQATT, CDR2 SNEGSKA (reference sequence). Trimming cost V 0 bases and J 2 bases; bases outside gene matches: 7. CDR3 length equals 15 residues. The CDR3 DNA reads as TGCAGTGCTAGAGAAGGAACAGGGGCTACCTACGAGCAGTACTTC. This sequence encodes CSAREGTGATYEQYF.

This clonotype has ten or more counts. The CDR3 loop reads CASARSSGGSTDTQYF. DNA for the CDR3: TGTGCCAGCGCACGAAGTAGCGGGGGTAGCACAGATACGCAGTATTTT. The genes are TRBV2 and TRBJ2-3, with TRBD2 matching over 9 bases. CDR1 is SNHLY, CDR2 FYNNEI, per germline. The CDR3 totals 16 residues. The junction had 9 bases not matched to a gene; V was cut back by 8 bases and J by 0 bases.

The gene calls are TRBV12-3 or TRBV12-4 and TRBJ2-2; D gene unclear. This CDR3 has 15 amino acids. V lost 3 bases and J lost 1, with 9 bases in between. CDR3 sequence reads: CASSFSGWNTGELFF. The CDR3 bases are TGTGCCAGCAGTTTCTCAGGCTGGAACACCGGGGAGCTGTTTTTT.

The chain links TRBV6-4 to TRBJ2-1, with D unresolved. Germline V lookup: CDR1 MRHNA, CDR2 SNTAGT. V shed 6 bases and J shed 0 bases, with 12 bases lying between them. This CDR3 is 15 amino acids long. The CDR3 coding sequence is TGTGCCAGCAGCCAGAGTAGGAGCTCCTACAATGAGCAGTTCTTC. It yields the protein CASSQSRSSYNEQFF.

This clonotype was counted only a few times. The chain recombines TRBV7-9 with TRBJ2-2, with TRBD2 matching over 9 bases. CDR3 size: 16 residues. The V segment lost 6 bases and the J segment 5 bases; nucleotides outside the gene matches: 10. The germline V gene has CDR1 SEHNR and CDR2 FQNEAQ (reference sequence). CDR3 sequence: CASRRPAGGPTGELFF. The CDR3 nucleotides read TGTGCCAGCAGGAGACCGGCGGGGGGGCCTACCGGGGAGCTGTTTTTT.

The chain links TRBV10-3 to TRBJ1-1; 11 bases match TRBD1. This CDR3 comprises 17 residues. CDR1 and CDR2 from the germline V gene are ENHRY and SYGVKD. After removal of 0 bases from V and 5 bases from J, the junction contained 8 bases not matched to a gene. The CDR3 spells CAISESEDRGRRTEAFF. CDR3 coding DNA: TGTGCCATCAGTGAGTCTGAGGACAGGGGGCGGCGAACTGAAGCTTTCTTT.

This clonotype was detected a few times. The chain joins TRBV30 to TRBJ1-6; 7 nucleotides match TRBD1. The junction had 5 bases not matched to a gene; V was cut back by 4 bases and J by 2 bases. The CDR3 sequence is 15 residues long. The V gene's germline CDR1 is GTSNPN and CDR2 SVGIG (reference sequence). This CDR3 is CAWTTGTAYNSPLHF. CDR3 DNA sequence: TGTGCCTGGACAACCGGGACAGCCTATAATTCACCCCTCCACTTT.

The chain links TRBV6-5 to TRBJ2-1; possibly TRBD1 for D (5 bases). V shed 5 bases and J shed 0 bases, with 14 bases lying between them. The length of the CDR3 is 16 residues. Germline values: CDR1 MNHEY, CDR2 SVGAGI. The CDR3 loop is CASSPGYWDSYNEQFF. The CDR3 coding sequence is TGTGCCAGCAGTCCAGGGTATTGGGACTCCTACAATGAGCAGTTCTTC.

This clonotype showed up just a few times. The chain recombines TRBV6-5 with TRBJ2-1, with D perhaps matching TRBD2 (6 bases). The germline V gene encodes CDR1 MNHEY and CDR2 SVGAGI. The CDR3 totals 16 residues. V was shortened by 5 bases and J by 0 bases, with 14 bases between the two germline ends. In nucleotides, the CDR3 is TGTGCCAGCAGTACGGGACTGCCAAGCTCCTACAATGAGCAGTTCTTC. Translation: CASSTGLPSSYNEQFF.

This clonotype was seen a few times. The chain joins TRBV4-3 to TRBJ2-3, with D possibly called TRBD1 or TRBD2 (5 bases each). Germline CDR1 is LGHNA and CDR2 is YSLEER. This CDR3 is built from 15 residues. V lost 0 bases and J lost 4, with 11 bases in between. In DNA form, the CDR3 reads TGCGCCAGCAGCCAAGAAGGGTGGGGGTCAGATACGCAGTATTTT. It translates to CASSQEGWGSDTQYF.

This clonotype has more than one count but fewer than ten. This chain joins TRBV5-1 and TRBJ2-3; D is unresolved. This CDR3 region has 15 residues. V was trimmed by 2 bases and J by 5 bases, leaving 15 bases between them. CDR1 is SGHRS and CDR2 is YFSETQ in the germline V gene. CDR3 DNA: TGCGCCAGCAGCTTAGGGCTAAGGGTCGGAGATACGCAGTATTTT. Protein sequence: CASSLGLRVGDTQYF.

The V and J genes are TRBV20-1 and TRBJ2-3; D might be TRBD2 (6 bases). CDR1 DFQATT and CDR2 SNEGSKA come from the germline V gene (reference sequence). The CDR3 covers 16 residues. Trimming took 0 bases from V and 5 from J, leaving 18 bases between them. The CDR3 loop reads CSARDPLGGPGDTQYF. CDR3 bases: TGCAGTGCTAGAGATCCCCTCGGGGGTCCCGGAGATACGCAGTATTTT.

This clonotype was seen a single time. This chain links TRBV30 with TRBJ1-2; D is perhaps TRBD1 (6 bases). The CDR3 loop spans 14 amino acids. The germline gives CDR1 GTSNPN, CDR2 SVGIG (reference sequence). The CDR3 is CALTGPPAPYGYTF. DNA for the CDR3: TGTGCTCTCACAGGGCCCCCGGCACCCTATGGCTACACCTTC. Based on the CDR3 plus reference TRBV30 and TRBJ1-2, the full variable domain is SQTIHQWPATLVQPVGSPLSLECTVEGTSNPNLYWYRQAAGRGLQLLFYSVGIGQISSEVPQNLSASRPQDRQFILSSKKLLLSDSGFYLCALTGPPAPYGYTFGSGTRLTVV.

The V call is TRBV5-1, the J call TRBJ2-3, with D possibly being TRBD1 or TRBD2 (5 bases each). There are 15 residues in the CDR3. The germline V gene encodes CDR1 SGHRS and CDR2 YFSETQ. Trimming stripped 0 bases from V and 0 bases from J, with 8 bases between. CDR3 nucleotide sequence: TGCGCCAGCAGCTTGGAGTGGGGGAGCACAGATACGCAGTATTTT. This codes for CASSLEWGSTDTQYF.

The gene calls are TRBV5-6 and TRBJ2-1; 7 bases line up with TRBD2. Germline CDR1 is SGHDT and CDR2 is YYEEEE. Trimming cost V 3 bases and J 3 bases; bases outside gene matches: 9. This CDR3 contains 16 residues. The CDR3 sequence: CASSSNTRGDYNEQFF. CDR3 DNA: TGTGCCAGCAGCTCAAATACACGGGGGGACTACAATGAGCAGTTCTTC.

This clonotype was detected only a few times. This chain joins TRBV11-2 and TRBJ2-5, with D possibly matching TRBD1 (6 bases). CDR3 size: 15 residues. The ends were cut back, 0 bases at V and 5 bases at J, with 13 bases in the middle. In germline, CDR1 is SGHAT, CDR2 FQNNGV. CDR3 residues: CASSLEAWGRETQYF. The CDR3, as DNA: TGTGCCAGCAGCTTAGAGGCTTGGGGGCGGGAGACCCAGTACTTC. Supplemented by reference TRBV11-2 and TRBJ2-5, the full variable domain reads EAGVAQSPRYKIIEKRQSVAFWCNPISGHATLYWYQQILGQGPKLLIQFQNNGVVDDSQLPKDRFSAERLKGVDSTLKIQPAKLEDSAVYLCASSLEAWGRETQYFGPGTRLLVL.

This chain links TRBV12-3 or TRBV12-4 with TRBJ1-2, with 8 nucleotides matching TRBD1. V was pared by 6 bases and J by 3 bases, with 6 bases of the junction left unmatched. The CDR3 is 14 residues long. The CDR3 sequence: CASRTMGQDYGYTF. The CDR3 DNA reads as TGTGCCAGCAGGACGATGGGACAGGACTATGGCTACACCTTC.

This clonotype occurred a few times. V usage is TRBV30 and J usage is TRBJ1-6; D gene ambiguous. The length of the CDR3 is 14 residues. CDR1 and CDR2 (germline): GTSNPN, SVGIG (reference sequence). V was clipped by 4 bases and J by 7 bases, with 14 bases between them. CDR3 nucleotide sequence: TGTGCCTGGACCGGCGGAAGTCTAAATTCACCCCTCCACTTT. Encoded protein: CAWTGGSLNSPLHF.

This clonotype has only a few counts. The V gene is TRBV24-1, the J gene TRBJ2-2; TRBD1 or TRBD2 may be the D gene (5 bases each). Germline V gene data show CDR1 as KGHDR and CDR2 as SFDVKD. The V gene lost 3 bases and the J gene lost 3 bases, with 7 bases spanning the gap. There are 14 residues in the CDR3. This CDR3 reads CATSDMGDTGELFF. In DNA form, the CDR3 reads TGTGCCACCAGTGATATGGGGGACACCGGGGAGCTGTTTTTT.

This clonotype was detected only a few times. The V and J genes are TRBV6-2 or TRBV6-3 and TRBJ2-3; 9 bases are shared with TRBD1. After removal of 7 bases from V and 2 bases from J, the junction contained 10 bases not matched to a gene. CDR3 size: 16 residues. The germline V gene encodes CDR1 MNHEY and CDR2 SVGEGT. The CDR3 reads CASNNRGPSSTDTQYF. CDR3 nucleotides: TGTGCCAGCAACAACAGGGGGCCGTCCTCCACAGATACGCAGTATTTT.

A single count supports this clonotype. The V gene is TRBV5-1, the J gene TRBJ2-2; TRBD1 aligns across 10 bases. Germline lookup yields CDR1 SGHRS and CDR2 YFSETQ. The CDR3 sequence is 14 residues long. The ends lost 4 bases at V and 3 bases at J; junction bases unmatched: 0. CDR3 nucleotides: TGCGCCAGCAGCGGACAGGGGGACACCGGGGAGCTGTTTTTT. Translation gives CASSGQGDTGELFF.

This clonotype has a handful of counts. The junction shows a germline mismatch at one end, possibly a read error. The rearrangement joins TRBV7-7 to TRBJ2-2; D remains ambiguous. CDR3 length equals 12 residues. Germline lookup yields CDR1 SSHAT and CDR2 FNYEAQ (reference sequence). The DNA of the CDR3 is TGTGCTAGCAGCGACATCACCGGGGAGCTGTTTTTT. Its protein product is CASSDITGELFF.

This chain uses TRBV4-3 with TRBJ2-4, with D unclear. Germline CDR1 reads LGHNA; CDR2 reads YSLEER. This CDR3 comprises 16 residues. V lost 0 bases, J lost 0 bases, and 9 bases lay in between. The CDR3 DNA reads TGCGCCAGCAGCCAAGATCGAGCAGGAGCCAAAAACATTCAGTACTTC. Protein sequence: CASSQDRAGAKNIQYF.